This T cell receptor (beta chain) was identified during a study of immune characterization of retroperitoneal liposarcoma (dated by TCRdb to the late 2010s). Notes on this clonotype: No cognate antigen has been identified for it. Per-nucleotide qualities are absent, and no much larger clonotype sits a single base away.

Including cysteine and phenylalanine, the CDR3 has 15 amino acids. Of all the DNA, just the CDR3 is kept, 45 bases in frame from base 1. V is cut back by 1 base and J by 10 bases, with 10 bases in the junction unmatched. The germline V gene provides CDR1 MNHNS and CDR2 SASEGT. Libraries were prepared through PCR. Sequencer: NextSeq 500. Clones were called with MiXCR by TCRdb after fastp trimmed the public reads at Q25, and only in-frame beta chains were retained. CDR3 protein sequences are deduplicated, and each keeps its most common genes and DNA. Within this sample are approximately 11,000 distinct CDR3 sequences, with around 37% of them counted one time only. Jointly, the top ten make up roughly a tenth of the sample.

Sequenced input: tumor tissue. The chain was built from TRBV6-1 and TRBJ2-1; 7 of the junction bases match TRBD2. The clonotype originates from a female donor with retroperitoneal liposarcoma. At the DNA level, the sequence is TGTGCCAGCAGTGAAGAGGGAGGGATGCACTACGAGCAGTTCTTC. It translates as CASSEEGGMHYEQFF.